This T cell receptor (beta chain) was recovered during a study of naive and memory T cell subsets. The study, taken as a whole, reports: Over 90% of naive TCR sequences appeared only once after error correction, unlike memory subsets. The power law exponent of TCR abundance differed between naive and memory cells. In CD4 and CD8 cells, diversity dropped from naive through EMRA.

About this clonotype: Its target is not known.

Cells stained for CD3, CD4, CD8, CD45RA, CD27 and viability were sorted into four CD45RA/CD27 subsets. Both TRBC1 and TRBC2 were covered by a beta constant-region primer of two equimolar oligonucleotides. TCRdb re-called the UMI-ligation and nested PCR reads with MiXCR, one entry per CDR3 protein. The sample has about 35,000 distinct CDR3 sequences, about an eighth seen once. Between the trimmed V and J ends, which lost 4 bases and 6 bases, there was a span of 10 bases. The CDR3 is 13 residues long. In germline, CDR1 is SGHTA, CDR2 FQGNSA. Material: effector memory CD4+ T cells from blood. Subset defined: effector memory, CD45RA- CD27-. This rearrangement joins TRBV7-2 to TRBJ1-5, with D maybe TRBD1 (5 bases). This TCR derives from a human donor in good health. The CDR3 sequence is CASSYGGGQPQHF. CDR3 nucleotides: TGTGCCAGCAGCTACGGGGGGGGTCAGCCCCAGCATTTT.